This entry features one TCR beta chain sequence. This sample stems from a study of blood T cell repertoires in COVID-19. For the study at large: Both acute and convalescent COVID-19 samples were obtained from the United States, Italy and Spain. From T cells, B-cell-depleted T cells, or PBMCs came the material, which was cDNA or gDNA.

Study processing details: Estimation of nucleated cell counts was performed using reference gene primer amplification. The data were produced by immunoSEQ multiplex PCR, yet TCRdb's version contains in-frame clones alone and is incomplete. The V and J calls and the clone size are those of that table, but D and trimming were determined from the DNA. This sample has under 10,000 clones, with around 90% found just once. CDR3 length: 14 amino acids. Germline assignment: CDR1 SGHRS and CDR2 YFSETQ. V was pared by 4 bases and J by 4 bases, with 11 bases between. The sample was peripheral blood. The chain recombines TRBV5-1 with TRBJ2-2; D gene unclear. The sequence was collected from a woman aged 45-60 years with active COVID-19. CDR3 in DNA: TGCGCCAGCAGCGCACGCAGCGCCACCGGGGAGCTGTTTTTT. Its protein product is CASSARSATGELFF.